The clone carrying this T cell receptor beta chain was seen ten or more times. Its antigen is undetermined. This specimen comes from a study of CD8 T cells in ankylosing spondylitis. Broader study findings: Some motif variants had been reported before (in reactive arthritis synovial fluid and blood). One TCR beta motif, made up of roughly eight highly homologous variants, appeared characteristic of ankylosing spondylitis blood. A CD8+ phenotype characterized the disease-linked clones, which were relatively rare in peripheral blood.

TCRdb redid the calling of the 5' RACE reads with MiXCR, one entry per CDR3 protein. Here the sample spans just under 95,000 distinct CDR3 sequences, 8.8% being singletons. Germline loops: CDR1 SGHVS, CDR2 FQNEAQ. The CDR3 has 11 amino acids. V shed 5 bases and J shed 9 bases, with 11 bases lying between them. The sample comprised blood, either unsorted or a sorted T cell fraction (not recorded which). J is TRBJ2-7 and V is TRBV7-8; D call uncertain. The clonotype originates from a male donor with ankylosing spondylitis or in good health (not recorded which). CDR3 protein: CASSPGRTQYF. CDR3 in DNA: TGTGCCAGCAGCCCAGGACGGACGCAGTACTTC. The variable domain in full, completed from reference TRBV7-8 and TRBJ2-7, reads GAGVSQSPRYKVAKRGQDVALRCDPISGHVSLFWYQQALGQGPEFLTYFQNEAQLDKSGLPSDRFFAERPEGSVSTLKIQRTQQEDSAVYLCASSPGRTQYFGPGTRLTVT.